The entry that follows covers one TCR beta chain sequence. The germline V gene has CDR1 MGHDK and CDR2 SYGVNS. The CDR3 contains 18 residues. J lost 4 bases, V lost 4 bases, and 14 bases had no gene match. Original handling: Reference gene primers were amplified, and this amplification served to estimate nucleated cell counts. The method was immunoSEQ multiplex PCR; TCRdb's version includes in-frame clones alone and lacks a portion of them. V and J calls and clone size are copied from that table; D and trimming were computed from the DNA. The table includes roughly 100,000 clones, about 78% detected once. The data originate from a study of blood T cell repertoires in COVID-19. In the study overall: The United States, Italy and Spain provided the acute and convalescent COVID-19 samples. Sources were T cells, B-cell-depleted T cells, or PBMCs; the material itself was cDNA or gDNA.

Sequences were obtained from peripheral blood. The sequence derives from a man aged 60-69 years with active or convalescent COVID-19. The rearrangement uses TRBV25-1 and TRBJ2-2, with 8 bases fitting TRBD1. The chain's CDR3 is CASSVGQEPFWVTGELFF. The CDR3 nucleotides are TGTGCCAGCAGTGTGGGACAGGAGCCCTTCTGGGTCACCGGGGAGCTGTTTTTT.